Each of the 13 T cell receptor beta chains below was sequenced from the same sample in a study of blood T cell repertoires in COVID-19. TCRdb keeps only in-frame clones here, not all; method: immunoSEQ multiplex PCR. The sample consists of approximately 130,000 clones, roughly four fifths of them appearing once. Specimen: peripheral blood. Receptors were obtained from a human donor in a cohort sampled during active COVID-19.

The V and J genes are TRBV10-2 and TRBJ2-3, with a weak D call TRBD1 (6 bases). The CDR3 sequence is 16 residues long. Looked up from germline, CDR1 is WSHSY and CDR2 is SAAADI. Trimming took off 2 bases at V and 4 bases at J, with 16 bases between the two ends. Written as DNA, the CDR3 is TGCGCCAGCAGTGAGGGACAGCCACTCCGGGCAGATACGCAGTATTTT. Its translation: CASSEGQPLRADTQYF.

The chain recombines TRBV7-2 with TRBJ2-7; TRBD2 matches 11 bases. Trimming took 6 bases from V and 3 from J; bases not matched to a gene: 1. The CDR3 is made up of 13 amino acids. Germline CDR1 SGHTA, CDR2 FQGNSA. The CDR3 bases are TGTGCCAGCAGGGGACTAGCGGACTACGAGCAGTACTTC. This sequence encodes CASRGLADYEQYF.

This clone has a handful of counts. The chain is built from TRBV2 and TRBJ1-2, with TRBD1 identical over 11 bases. Germline values: CDR1 SNHLY, CDR2 FYNNEI. Losses at the gene ends were 6 bases for V and 8 bases for J; bases not matched to a gene: 11. CDR3 length: 15 residues. The DNA for the CDR3 is TGTGCCAGCAGCAAAGGACAGGGGGCCGGATACGGCTACACCTTC. Translated, it gives CASSKGQGAGYGYTF.

The gene calls are TRBV6-4 and TRBJ2-5; TRBD2 matches 14 bases. Trimming removed 5 bases from V and 5 bases from J; junction bases left unmatched: 1. This CDR3 has 14 amino acids. The V gene's germline CDR1 is MRHNA and CDR2 SNTAGT. The CDR3 region has the DNA TGTGCCAGCAGTCGGACTAGCGGGGGGGAGACCCAGTACTTC. This encodes CASSRTSGGETQYF.

The chain combines TRBV9 with TRBJ2-2, with D unresolved. Trimming removed 4 bases at V and 1 base at J, with 8 bases between. The CDR3 is 14 residues long. The germline CDR1 and CDR2 sequences are SGDLS and YYNGEE. CDR3: CASSPQRNTGELFF. The CDR3 DNA follows: TGTGCCAGCAGCCCCCAGCGGAACACCGGGGAGCTGTTTTTT.

The V gene is TRBV25-1, the J gene TRBJ2-1; 10 positions match TRBD2. The CDR3 sequence is 15 residues long. V gave up 4 bases and J gave up 6 bases; unmatched junction bases: 6. The germline CDR1 and CDR2 sequences are MGHDK and SYGVNS. CDR3 coding DNA: TGTGCCAGCAGTGGTAATAGCGGGGGGTCCAATGAGCAGTTCTTC. This translates into CASSGNSGGSNEQFF.

The chain uses TRBV28 and TRBJ1-1; tentative D call: TRBD1 (5 bases). The CDR3 runs 16 residues. CDR1 MDHEN and CDR2 SYDVKM come from the germline V gene. The ends were cut back, 6 bases at V and 5 bases at J, with 22 bases in the middle. CDR3 sequence (DNA): TGTGCCAGCAGAGTACCGAGTTCGGGACTGTGGACTGAAGCTTTCTTT. Translated: CASRVPSSGLWTEAFF.

The J gene is TRBJ1-5, the V gene TRBV6-5, with TRBD1 identical over 8 bases. Per germline, CDR1 MNHEY and CDR2 SVGAGI. The junction had 7 bases not matched to a gene; V was cut back by 6 bases and J by 3 bases. This CDR3 spans 15 amino acids. The CDR3 reads CASSRVRGPNQPQHF. DNA of the CDR3: TGTGCCAGCAGCCGGGTCAGGGGGCCCAATCAGCCCCAGCATTTT.

Here the CDR3 DNA reads TGTGCCAGCAGCTCTACTCTTAGCTCCTACAATGAGCAGTTCTTC. Translating it yields CASSSTLSSYNEQFF. The rearrangement uses TRBV27 and TRBJ2-1; D unresolved. The CDR3 runs 15 residues. The ends were cut back, 6 bases at V and 0 bases at J, with 12 bases in the middle. CDR1 and CDR2 (germline): MNHEY, SMNVEV (reference sequence).

The chain is built from TRBV2 and TRBJ1-4, with D maybe TRBD1 (5 bases). CDR1 and CDR2 (germline): SNHLY, FYNNEI. The CDR3 covers 13 residues. Deletions cut 4 bases from V and 7 bases from J, with 10 bases between. For the CDR3, the DNA is TGTGCCAGCAGTGTGGGGCAGGTTGAAAAACTGTTTTTT. Its translation: CASSVGQVEKLFF.

Only a few counts were recorded for this clone. V is TRBV7-9 and J is TRBJ1-1; D might be TRBD1 (5 bases). This CDR3 is built from 13 residues. V shed 3 bases and J shed 4 bases, with 9 bases lying between them. Germline CDR1 is SEHNR and CDR2 is FQNEAQ (reference sequence). The CDR3 protein is CASSFTGRTEAFF. The CDR3 bases are TGTGCCAGCAGCTTTACAGGCCGCACTGAAGCTTTCTTT.

V is TRBV13 and J is TRBJ1-3; possibly TRBD1 for D (5 bases). CDR3 length: 14 residues. Germline values: CDR1 PRHDT, CDR2 FYEKMQ (reference sequence). Trimming shortened V by 5 bases and J by 0 bases, and 8 bases separated the two germline ends. The CDR3 DNA reads as TGTGCCAGCAGCAAGACAGTCTCTGGAAACACCATATATTTT. Amino acids: CASSKTVSGNTIYF.

This clone was observed at least ten times. Just one base apart from a much larger clone, this may be a read error. The CDR3 DNA follows: TGTGCCCGCCGCCACGGGGGCGGGGGAAGTACCGGGGAGCTGTTTTTT. Its protein is CARRHGGGGSTGELFF. The genes are TRBV3-1 (or the pseudogene TRBV3-2) and TRBJ2-2; D is perhaps TRBD2 (7 bases). The CDR3 loop spans 16 amino acids. Germline values: CDR1 LGHDT, CDR2 YNNKEL (reference sequence). V was pared by 11 bases and J by 5 bases, with 24 bases between.